Listed below are T cell receptor beta chains from one sample, sequenced in a study of post-analysis software for immune sequencing data. Using its own MiXCR run on the PCR reads, TCRdb lists one record per CDR3 protein. The table lists some 690,000 distinct CDR3 sequences, 25% to 30% of them singletons. Sample: blood. These receptors came from a girl between 10 and 17 years old with multiple sclerosis. Each CDR3 is given with its conserved first and last residue. Each record gives: V gene, J gene, D gene, clone size, CDR3 protein, CDR3 DNA. D genes are given only for firm matches. Some rows mark clone size as missing; the rest say once, few, many or name a class of expanded clone.

>TRBV15|TRBJ2-5|TRBD2|many
CATSRWREETQYF
TGTGCCACCAGCAGATGGCGGGAGGAGACCCAGTACTTC
>TRBV20-1|TRBJ1-5|TRBD1|many
CSARTTYGTDIISQHF
TGCAGTGCTAGGACTACATACGGGACAGACATTATATCGCAGCATTTT
>TRBV5-1|TRBJ2-1|NA|few
CASSLTVREDNEQFF
TGCGCCAGCAGCTTGACAGTTAGAGAAGACAATGAGCAGTTCTTC
>TRBV18|TRBJ1-1|NA|NA
CASSPKVNTEAFF
TGTGCCAGCTCACCAAAGGTGAACACTGAAGCTTTCTTT
>TRBV5-6|TRBJ2-7|TRBD1|few
CASSRIGQGYEQYF
TGTGCCAGCAGTCGAATCGGACAGGGATACGAGCAGTACTTC
>TRBV15|TRBJ1-3|NA|NA
CATSTPTRNTIYF
TGTGCCACCAGCACCCCGACTAGAAACACCATATATTTT
>TRBV10-3|TRBJ2-1|NA|NA
CAISEVADNEQFF
TGTGCCATCAGTGAGGTGGCAGACAATGAGCAGTTCTTC
>TRBV6-2/TRBV6-3|TRBJ2-7|TRBD1|many
CASSYGTGGSYEQYF
TGTGCCAGCAGTTACGGGACAGGGGGCTCCTACGAGCAGTACTTC
>TRBV7-9|TRBJ1-2|NA|few
CASSSLGGGEVYGYTF
TGTGCCAGCAGCTCACTGGGGGGGGGAGAGGTCTATGGCTACACCTTC
>TRBV29-1|TRBJ1-6|TRBD1|few
CSVGAGGSPLHF
TGCAGCGTTGGGGCAGGGGGCTCGCCCCTCCACTTT
>TRBV12-3/TRBV12-4|TRBJ2-1|NA|few
CASSTRDLAHEQFF
TGTGCCAGCAGTACCCGGGACCTCGCACATGAGCAGTTCTTC
>TRBV3-1|TRBJ2-5|TRBD2|NA
CASSPPGLAGETQYF
TGTGCCAGCAGTCCCCCGGGACTAGCAGGAGAGACCCAGTACTTC
>TRBV7-8|TRBJ1-2|TRBD1|few
CASSRQGFGGYTF
TGTGCCAGCAGCAGACAGGGGTTTGGCGGCTACACCTTC
>TRBV24-1|TRBJ2-7|TRBD1|NA
CATSVGQAYEQYF
TGTGCCACCAGTGTTGGACAGGCCTACGAGCAGTACTTC
>TRBV7-9|TRBJ2-1|TRBD2|NA
CASSHTSVSYNEQFF
TGTGCCAGCAGCCACACTAGCGTTTCCTACAATGAGCAGTTCTTC
>TRBV9|TRBJ2-3|TRBD2|many
CASSVFSGAGGTDTQYF
TGTGCCAGCAGCGTATTTTCGGGAGCGGGAGGCACAGATACGCAGTATTTT
>TRBV3-1|TRBJ2-1|NA|few
CASAPLAGVNEQFF
TGTGCCAGCGCCCCCCTGGCGGGCGTCAATGAGCAGTTCTTC
>TRBV20-1|TRBJ2-3|TRBD2|NA
CSAVLASGTDTQYF
TGCAGTGCTGTGTTGGCTAGCGGAACAGATACGCAGTATTTT
>TRBV7-8|TRBJ2-3|NA|NA
CASSLKTAASTDTQYF
TGTGCCAGCAGCTTAAAGACAGCCGCTAGCACAGATACGCAGTATTTT
>TRBV29-1|TRBJ2-1|NA|NA
CSVEGGPGISYNEQFF
TGCAGCGTTGAAGGGGGACCAGGGATCTCCTACAATGAGCAGTTCTTC
>TRBV28|TRBJ2-1|NA|few
CASSRQRNEQFF
TGTGCCAGCAGCCGGCAGCGCAATGAGCAGTTCTTC
>TRBV2|TRBJ2-1|NA|few
CASSRPNEQFF
TGTGCCAGCAGTCGACCCAATGAGCAGTTCTTC
>TRBV29-1|TRBJ1-2|NA|NA
CSVVVRLGIGYTF
TGCAGCGTTGTTGTCAGGCTCGGAATTGGCTACACCTTC
>TRBV20-1|TRBJ2-1|TRBD2|NA
CSASQTSGRGSEQFF
TGCAGTGCTAGCCAGACTAGCGGGAGGGGATCTGAGCAGTTCTTC
>TRBV7-9|TRBJ1-1|NA|NA
CASSFPGGYTEAFF
TGTGCCAGCAGCTTCCCTGGGGGTTACACTGAAGCTTTCTTT
>TRBV7-2|TRBJ1-2|NA|NA
CASSPSAGNFGYTF
TGTGCCAGCAGCCCTTCGGCAGGGAACTTTGGCTACACCTTC
>TRBV25-1|TRBJ2-5|NA|many
CASSSMSLYQETQYF
TGTGCCAGCAGCTCCATGAGCTTGTACCAAGAGACCCAGTACTTC
>TRBV20-1|TRBJ1-5|TRBD1|few
CSARVSTGNRQPQHF
TGCAGTGCTAGGGTCTCGACAGGGAATCGTCAGCCCCAGCATTTT
>TRBV6-5|TRBJ2-3|NA|NA
CVSSFLFGGDTQYF
TGTGTCAGCAGTTTCCTCTTCGGTGGGGATACGCAGTATTTT
>TRBV6-5|TRBJ2-4|NA|few
CASSYSRGGKNIQYF
TGTGCCAGCAGTTACTCGAGGGGAGGCAAAAACATTCAGTACTTC
>TRBV20-1|TRBJ1-5|NA|few
CSASDTVEGSRHF
TGCAGTGCTTCGGACACCGTTGAGGGTTCACGGCATTTT
>TRBV11-2|TRBJ2-3|NA|NA
CASSLSNTQYF
TGTGCCAGCAGCCTTTCCAATACGCAGTATTTT
>TRBV7-9|TRBJ2-1|NA|NA
CASKYLPRKNNEQFF
TGTGCCAGCAAATACCTCCCTCGAAAAAACAATGAGCAGTTCTTC
>TRBV12-3/TRBV12-4|TRBJ1-1|NA|once
CASSDSVAPEAFF
TGTGCCAGCAGTGATTCGGTGGCCCCTGAAGCTTTCTTT
>TRBV15|TRBJ2-5|TRBD1|NA
CATSRSQGAGETQYF
TGTGCCACCAGCAGATCTCAGGGGGCTGGTGAGACCCAGTACTTC
>TRBV2|TRBJ2-5|NA|NA
CASSFTGNEQYF
TGTGCCAGCAGTTTTACAGGGAATGAGCAGTACTTC
>TRBV20-1|TRBJ1-5|TRBD1|NA
CSARDGDRAFQPQHF
TGCAGTGCTAGAGATGGGGACAGGGCGTTTCAGCCCCAGCATTTT
>TRBV7-9|TRBJ2-1|TRBD1|few
CASRWQGDNEQFF
TGTGCCAGCAGGTGGCAGGGGGACAATGAGCAGTTCTTC
>TRBV29-1|TRBJ2-3|TRBD1|few
CSGRQGSTDTQYF
TGCAGCGGACGACAGGGGAGCACAGATACGCAGTATTTT
>TRBV4-3|TRBJ1-4|TRBD1|few
CASSLGTGYEKLFF
TGCGCCAGCAGCCTGGGGACAGGCTATGAAAAACTGTTTTTT
>TRBV7-2|TRBJ2-3|NA|few
CASTLLTSTDTQYF
TGTGCCAGCACCCTGCTTACTAGCACAGATACGCAGTATTTT
>TRBV20-1|TRBJ2-1|TRBD2|few
CSATRLARDNEQFF
TGCAGTGCTACGCGACTAGCGAGAGACAATGAGCAGTTCTTC
>TRBV14|TRBJ2-5|NA|NA
CASSQMRGATETQYF
TGTGCCAGCAGCCAAATGAGAGGAGCTACGGAGACCCAGTACTTC
>TRBV5-1|TRBJ1-1|NA|NA
CASSFRTKIGTEAFF
TGCGCCAGCAGCTTTCGGACGAAGATCGGGACTGAAGCTTTCTTT
>TRBV6-5|TRBJ1-1|NA|NA
CASSYSVDVYTEAFF
TGTGCCAGCAGTTACTCGGTTGATGTCTACACTGAAGCTTTCTTT
>TRBV6-4|TRBJ1-6|TRBD1|few
CASRRTGAPTDSPLHF
TGTGCCAGCAGAAGAACAGGGGCCCCGACCGATTCACCCCTCCACTTT
>TRBV28|TRBJ1-1|NA|NA
CASSLEGVNDEAFF
TGTGCCAGCAGTTTGGAAGGGGTGAATGATGAAGCTTTCTTT
>TRBV6-6|TRBJ1-3|NA|few
CASSYGGIGNTIYF
TGTGCCAGCAGTTACGGAGGGATTGGAAACACCATATATTTT